This T cell receptor (beta chain) was documented in a study of cytomegalovirus exposure and HLA in healthy donors. Study observations and caveats: According to an earlier analysis, most TCR beta V segments yielded productive rearrangements about 90% or about 30% of the time. In most subjects, TCR beta sequences reportedly gave accurate predictions of HLA-A and HLA-B alleles. In a later analysis, TCR association rates varied by HLA locus: DRB1 most, HLA-C fewest. Most TCR sequences showed up rarely, but some public TCRs showed up in many donors.

On this clone itself: The antigen is not known.

A multiplex PCR was run with 60 Vbeta primers and 13 Jbeta primers. The data were produced by immunoSEQ multiplex PCR, yet TCRdb's version contains in-frame clones alone and is incomplete. The sample gives more than 150,000 clones, approximately 80% of which show up once; around 1.4% is in the top ten. The CDR3 consists of 14 residues. Germline V gene sequence: CDR1 SQVTM, CDR2 ANQGSEA. J gave up 8 bases and V 8 bases, and 17 bases lay outside the gene matches. The TCR sequence derives from a girl aged 10 to 17 in good health and CMV-seropositive. The chain joins TRBV29-1 to TRBJ1-2; 7 bases are a match to TRBD1. The specimen sequenced was PBMCs. This chain's CDR3 is CSTQPDTGAMGYTF. Written as DNA, the CDR3 is TGCAGCACACAACCAGATACAGGGGCGATGGGCTACACCTTC.